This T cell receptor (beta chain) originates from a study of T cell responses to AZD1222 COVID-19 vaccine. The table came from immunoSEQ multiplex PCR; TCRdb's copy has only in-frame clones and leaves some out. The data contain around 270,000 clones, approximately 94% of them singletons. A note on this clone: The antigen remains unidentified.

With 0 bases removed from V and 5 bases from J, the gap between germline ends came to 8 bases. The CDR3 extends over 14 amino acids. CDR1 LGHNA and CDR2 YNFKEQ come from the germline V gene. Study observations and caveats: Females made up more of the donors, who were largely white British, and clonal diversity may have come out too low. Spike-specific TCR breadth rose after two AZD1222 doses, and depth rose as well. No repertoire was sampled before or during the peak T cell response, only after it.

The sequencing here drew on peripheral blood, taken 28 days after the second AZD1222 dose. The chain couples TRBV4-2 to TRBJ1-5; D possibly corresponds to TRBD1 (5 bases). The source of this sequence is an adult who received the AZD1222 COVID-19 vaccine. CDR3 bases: TGTGCCAGCAGCCAAGATACGGGGGATCAGCCCCAGCATTTT. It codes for CASSQDTGDQPQHF.